This T cell receptor (beta chain) emerged from a study of cytomegalovirus exposure and HLA in healthy donors. Whole-study findings and limits: Common viral pathogens seemed, in a later analysis, to connect with several of the most significant clusters. The study listed 150 to 200 cytomegalovirus-associated TCR beta chains. The analysis excluded some indistinguishable V segments, including TRBV6-2 and TRBV6-3. Researchers reportedly found TCR beta sequences accurately predicted most subjects' HLA-A and HLA-B alleles.

The primer mix had 60 Vbeta and 13 Jbeta primers. Only in-frame clones appear in the TCRdb table, and some are missing; sequencing was by immunoSEQ multiplex PCR. This table holds 110,000 to 150,000 clones, approximately 78% found once. V gave up 6 bases and J gave up 8 bases, with 20 bases separating them. Germline V lookup: CDR1 SGHAT, CDR2 FQDESV (reference sequence). The CDR3 runs to 15 residues. Concerning this clone itself: Its target is unknown.

The chain has TRBV11-1 and TRBJ2-1, with D perhaps matching TRBD2 (6 bases). The sequencing sample was made of PBMCs. The sequence derives from a middle-aged woman in good health and CMV-seropositive. Here the CDR3 DNA reads TGTGCCAGCAGTCTCCCAGGGCTAGCGAGTCATGAGCAGTTCTTC. As protein: CASSLPGLASHEQFF.